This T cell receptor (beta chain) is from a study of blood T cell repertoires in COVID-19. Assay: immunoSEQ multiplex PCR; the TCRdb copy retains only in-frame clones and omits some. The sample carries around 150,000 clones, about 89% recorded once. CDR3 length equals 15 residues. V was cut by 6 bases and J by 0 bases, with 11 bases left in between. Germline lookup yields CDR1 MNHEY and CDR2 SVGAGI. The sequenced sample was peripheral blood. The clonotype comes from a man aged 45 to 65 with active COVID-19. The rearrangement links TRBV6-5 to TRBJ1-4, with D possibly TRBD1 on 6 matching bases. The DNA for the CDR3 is TGTGCCAGCAGGCCTACAGGGTCAACTAATGAAAAACTGTTTTTT. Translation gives CASRPTGSTNEKLFF.